One and the same sample provided the 15 T cell receptor beta chains below, sequenced in a study of T cell responses to AZD1222 COVID-19 vaccine. Repertoires were generated with immunoSEQ multiplex PCR, while TCRdb's copy carries only in-frame clones and drops some. The sample has 95,000 or so clones, around 90% seen once; the top ten hold roughly 4%. Here the sequenced sample was peripheral blood, taken on day 0 of AZD1222 vaccination. The source is an adult in good health.

The rearrangement links TRBV11-2 to TRBJ1-5, with 9 positions matching TRBD1. The ends lost 6 bases at V and 5 bases at J; junction bases unmatched: 5. Germline lookup yields CDR1 SGHAT and CDR2 FQNNGV. The CDR3 has 14 amino acids. CDR3 coding DNA: TGTGCCAGCAGTAAGACAGGGGGGGATCAGCCCCAGCATTTT. Protein product: CASSKTGGDQPQHF.

This clone was detected only once. V usage is TRBV6-5 and J usage is TRBJ2-5; maybe TRBD2 (6 bases). Germline V gene sequence: CDR1 MNHEY, CDR2 SVGAGI. Between the trimmed V and J ends, which lost 4 bases and 1 base, there was a span of 13 bases. CDR3 length: 15 amino acids. DNA of the CDR3: TGTGCCAGCAGTTCTCTACTAGCCCTCCAAGAGACCCAGTACTTC. As protein: CASSSLLALQETQYF.

This chain uses TRBV2 with TRBJ1-1; TRBD1 might be the D (6 bases). CDR3 length equals 16 residues. Per germline, CDR1 SNHLY and CDR2 FYNNEI. Trimming took off 7 bases at V and 1 base at J, with 19 bases between the two ends. The CDR3 sequence is CASKGVRAGKNTEAFF. CDR3 sequence (DNA): TGTGCCAGCAAGGGGGTGCGGGCAGGGAAGAACACTGAAGCTTTCTTT.

This chain links TRBV2 with TRBJ1-6, with TRBD1 matching over 8 bases. Trimming took 11 bases from V and 8 from J; bases not matched to a gene: 17. This CDR3 has 16 residues. The germline V gene encodes CDR1 SNHLY and CDR2 FYNNEI. In DNA form, the CDR3 reads TGTGCCTCGAATATCGGGGTAGACAGGGGTGATTCACCCCTCCACTTT. Translating it yields CASNIGVDRGDSPLHF.

Details on this clone: The junction departs from germline at one end; a sequencing error may be responsible. The V call is TRBV13, the J call TRBJ2-7, with TRBD2 as a possible D gene (6 bases). This CDR3 has 15 residues. From germline, CDR1 is PRHDT and CDR2 FYEKMQ (reference sequence). Written as DNA, the CDR3 is TGTGCCAGCAGCTCCATGGGAGGCTCCCCCGCTTCCCCACACTTC. Translated: CASSSMGGSPASPHF.

The J gene is TRBJ1-2, the V gene TRBV5-5; tentatively, D is TRBD1 (5 bases). CDR1 and CDR2 from the germline V gene are SGHKS and YYEKEE (reference sequence). With 2 bases removed from V and 4 bases from J, the gap between germline ends came to 12 bases. This CDR3 is built from 14 residues. The DNA for the CDR3 is TGTGCCAGCAGCTTTGGGGAGGGGACCTATGGCTACACCTTC. It codes for CASSFGEGTYGYTF. Full variable domain (missing parts from reference TRBV5-5 and TRBJ1-2): DAGVTQSPTHLIKTRGQQVTLRCSPISGHKSVSWYQQVLGQGPQFIFQYYEKEERGRGNFPDRFSARQFPNYSSELNVNALLLGDSALYLCASSFGEGTYGYTFGSGTRLTVV.

The chain couples TRBV30 to TRBJ2-2; the D gene could be TRBD1 or TRBD2 (5 bases each). Deletions cut 3 bases from V and 7 bases from J, with 12 bases between. CDR1 and CDR2 (germline): GTSNPN, SVGIG (reference sequence). The CDR3 consists of 13 residues. CDR3 bases: TGTGCCTGGAGGGCGAGGGGAAACGGGGAGCTGTTTTTT. Translated: CAWRARGNGELFF.

This chain uses TRBV10-1 with TRBJ2-3, with D unclear. The ends were cut back, 3 bases at V and 1 base at J, with 8 bases in the middle. Germline values: CDR1 WNHNN, CDR2 SYGVQD (reference sequence). The CDR3 spans 14 residues. This chain's CDR3 is CASSDIVRTDTQYF. CDR3 coding DNA: TGCGCCAGCAGTGATATCGTTCGCACAGATACGCAGTATTTT.

With regard to this clone: The identical CDR3 is also encoded by other nucleotide sequences in the sample. The chain carries TRBV18 and TRBJ1-5; D might be TRBD1 (6 bases). The germline V gene encodes CDR1 KGHSH and CDR2 LQKENI. The CDR3 is 13 amino acids. With 4 bases removed from V and 4 bases from J, the gap between germline ends came to 8 bases. The CDR3 here is CASSQGGNQPQHF. The CDR3 DNA follows: TGTGCCAGCTCACAGGGGGGGAATCAGCCCCAGCATTTT.

The chain combines TRBV18 with TRBJ1-6; weak D call: TRBD1 (5 bases). Per germline, CDR1 KGHSH and CDR2 LQKENI. CDR3 length: 15 amino acids. V was trimmed by 3 bases and J by 7 bases, leaving 13 bases between them. CDR3 loop: CASSPLPGLNSPLHF. DNA for the CDR3: TGTGCCAGCTCACCCCTCCCAGGGCTCAATTCACCCCTCCACTTT.

This clone occurred once. The chain joins TRBV24-1 to TRBJ1-5, with TRBD1 as a possible D gene (5 bases). Germline V gene lookup returns CDR1 KGHDR and CDR2 SFDVKD. The CDR3 runs 13 residues. Trimming shortened V by 3 bases and J by 4 bases, and 6 bases separated the two germline ends. In nucleotides, the CDR3 is TGTGCCACCAGTGATCCAGGGAATCAGCCCCAGCATTTT. Translated, it gives CATSDPGNQPQHF.

The chain joins TRBV9 to TRBJ2-1; TRBD2 aligns across 13 bases. The germline V gene has CDR1 SGDLS and CDR2 YYNGEE. This CDR3 contains 15 residues. The V segment lost 2 bases and the J segment 8 bases; nucleotides outside the gene matches: 4. CDR3 residues: CASSVTSGGRDEQFF. The CDR3 DNA sequence: TGTGCCAGCAGCGTGACTAGCGGGGGGCGGGATGAGCAGTTCTTC.

This sequence joins TRBV5-5 and TRBJ2-3; no clear D gene. Trimming removed 0 bases at V and 2 bases at J, with 10 bases between. This CDR3 region has 15 residues. Germline V gene lookup returns CDR1 SGHKS and CDR2 YYEKEE (reference sequence). The chain's CDR3 is CASSLGRAFTDTQYF. The CDR3, as DNA: TGTGCCAGCAGCTTGGGACGAGCGTTCACAGATACGCAGTATTTT.

This clone came up a few times. The sample contains more than one DNA sequence encoding this CDR3. V is TRBV14 and J is TRBJ1-6; tentatively, D is TRBD1 (5 bases). V was pared by 4 bases and J by 1 base, with 8 bases between. The V gene's germline CDR1 is SGHDN and CDR2 FVKESK. The CDR3 is 15 residues long. This CDR3 reads CASSLGGSYNSPLHF. In nucleotides, the CDR3 is TGTGCCAGCAGCCTTGGGGGATCCTATAATTCACCCCTCCACTTT.

This clone has just one count. The CDR3 nucleotides are TGTGCCAGCACCGCAGGATGGAGGCGCTACGAGCAGTACTTC. Protein: CASTAGWRRYEQYF. The rearrangement joins TRBV5-6 to TRBJ2-7; a possible D gene is TRBD2 (5 bases). The CDR3 runs to 14 residues. V dropped 6 bases and J dropped 3 bases, with 16 bases sitting between them. Germline lookup yields CDR1 SGHDT and CDR2 YYEEEE.